This T cell receptor beta chain was sequenced during a study of cytomegalovirus exposure and HLA in healthy donors. Study-wide results and limits: Sequencing depth across donors, presence/absence analyses assumed, was roughly uniform. For most TCR beta V segments, an earlier analysis put the productive rate at about 87% or about 30% of the time. It was reported that the classifier diagnosed cytomegalovirus status with high specificity and sensitivity in both the original and validation cohorts. Later analysis showed TCR association rates varying by HLA locus, highest for DRB1 and lowest for HLA-C.

With 60 Vbeta and 13 Jbeta primers, the PCR was carried out. Assay: immunoSEQ multiplex PCR; the TCRdb copy retains only in-frame clones and omits some. This sample contains roughly 100,000 clones. Per germline, CDR1 SQVTM and CDR2 ANQGSEA. The CDR3 sequence is 14 residues long. Deletions cut 3 bases from V and 2 bases from J, with 10 bases between. For this clone: The antigen remains unidentified. Additional DNA sequences in this sample encode the identical CDR3.

The sample consisted of PBMCs. The TCR sequence derives from a man aged 40-55 years in good health and CMV-seronegative. The chain uses TRBV29-1 and TRBJ2-2, with D perhaps matching TRBD2 (6 bases). The CDR3 DNA follows: TGCAGCGTTGATTGGGCGGGAAACACCGGGGAGCTGTTTTTT. It yields the protein CSVDWAGNTGELFF.